Sequencing of this TCR beta chain was carried out in a study of identical twins. Study-wide results and caveats: Twin pairs had excess sharing that was weaker in beta out-of-frame sequences. Abundant cord blood beta clonotypes carried fewer insertions; memory repertoires showed none.

On this clonotype itself: What it binds is unknown.

In TCRdb, the 5' RACE reads were re-called with MiXCR into one record per CDR3 protein. This sample has 1,800,000 or so distinct CDR3 sequences, with roughly a third found just once. The sample consisted of cord blood. The TCR was taken from a newborn girl in good health.

The CDR3 coding sequence is TGTGCCAGCAGCGCGGGACAGGGGGGAGGACTGAACACTGAAGCTTTCTTT. Protein product: CASSAGQGGGLNTEAFF. This chain uses TRBV9 with TRBJ1-1, with 11 positions matching TRBD1. The CDR3 is 17 residues long. With 3 bases clipped from V and 0 bases from J, the junction kept 7 bases outside the gene matches. Germline-derived CDR1 and CDR2 are SGDLS and YYNGEE.